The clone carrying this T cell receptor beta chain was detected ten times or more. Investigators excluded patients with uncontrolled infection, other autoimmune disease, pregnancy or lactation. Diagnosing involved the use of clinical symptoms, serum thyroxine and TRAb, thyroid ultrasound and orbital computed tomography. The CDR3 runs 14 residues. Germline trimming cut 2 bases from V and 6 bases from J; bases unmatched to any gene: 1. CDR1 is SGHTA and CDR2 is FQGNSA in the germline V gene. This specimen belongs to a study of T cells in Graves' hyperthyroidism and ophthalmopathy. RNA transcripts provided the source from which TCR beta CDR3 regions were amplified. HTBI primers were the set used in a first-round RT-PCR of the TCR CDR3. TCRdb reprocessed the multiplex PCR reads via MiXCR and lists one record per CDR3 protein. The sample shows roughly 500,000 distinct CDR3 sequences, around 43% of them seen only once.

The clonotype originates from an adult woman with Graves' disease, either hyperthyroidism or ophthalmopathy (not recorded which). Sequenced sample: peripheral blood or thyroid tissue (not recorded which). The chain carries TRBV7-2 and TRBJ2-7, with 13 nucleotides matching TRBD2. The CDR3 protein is CASSLRLAGGEQYF. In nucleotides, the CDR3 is TGTGCCAGCAGCTTACGACTAGCGGGAGGCGAGCAGTACTTC.